A selection of T cell receptor beta chains follows, all from one sample in a study of T cell responses to AZD1222 COVID-19 vaccine. Here immunoSEQ multiplex PCR was the method, and the copy in TCRdb shows in-frame clones only, minus some. The repertoire holds approximately 110,000 clones, with approximately 96% as singletons. The sequenced sample was peripheral blood, obtained on day 0 of AZD1222 vaccination. These receptor sequences come from an adult in good health. The conserved cysteine and the conserved F or W are not part of the CDR3 here. D genes are given only for firm matches.

v_gene: TRBV4-3
d_gene: NA
j_gene: TRBJ1-2
CDR3aa: ASSQPGYGYT

v_gene: TRBV19
d_gene: TRBD1
j_gene: TRBJ1-5
CDR3aa: ASSQDRGSQPQH

v_gene: TRBV6-5
d_gene: NA
j_gene: TRBJ1-2
CDR3aa: ASISQVDGYT

v_gene: TRBV19
d_gene: NA
j_gene: TRBJ1-1
CDR3aa: ASSTVTENTEAF

v_gene: TRBV6-4
d_gene: NA
j_gene: TRBJ1-5
CDR3aa: ASSEGGHSNQPQH

v_gene: TRBV29-1
d_gene: NA
j_gene: TRBJ2-5
CDR3aa: SVDDGGSELWAQY

v_gene: TRBV27
d_gene: TRBD1
j_gene: TRBJ1-5
CDR3aa: ASSSAGGQGYNQPQH

v_gene: TRBV27
d_gene: NA
j_gene: TRBJ2-1
CDR3aa: ASSRLGNEQF

v_gene: TRBV30
d_gene: NA
j_gene: TRBJ1-1
CDR3aa: AWTRGGPEAF

v_gene: TRBV15
d_gene: NA
j_gene: TRBJ2-3
CDR3aa: ATSRDPVMPEGDTQY

v_gene: TRBV5-1
d_gene: NA
j_gene: TRBJ2-5
CDR3aa: ASSRGGQDQETQY

v_gene: TRBV7-2
d_gene: TRBD1
j_gene: TRBJ1-2
CDR3aa: ASSLETGVNYGYT

v_gene: TRBV5-1
d_gene: TRBD1
j_gene: TRBJ1-1
CDR3aa: ASSPHPRQGGTMNTEAF

v_gene: TRBV19
d_gene: NA
j_gene: TRBJ2-7
CDR3aa: ASSRGGDSLEQY

v_gene: TRBV30
d_gene: TRBD1
j_gene: TRBJ2-7
CDR3aa: ALGQGGSYEQY

v_gene: TRBV3-1/TRBV3-2
d_gene: NA
j_gene: TRBJ1-4
CDR3aa: ASSQAMRRAANEKLF

v_gene: TRBV7-8
d_gene: NA
j_gene: TRBJ2-2
CDR3aa: ASSRILTGELF

v_gene: TRBV2
d_gene: NA
j_gene: TRBJ1-1
CDR3aa: ASSDIQVGGTEAF

v_gene: TRBV4-1
d_gene: NA
j_gene: TRBJ2-5
CDR3aa: ASSQVRRRAPQETQY

v_gene: TRBV4-1
d_gene: NA
j_gene: TRBJ2-7
CDR3aa: ASSQDLWDSYEQY

v_gene: TRBV27
d_gene: TRBD1
j_gene: TRBJ1-6
CDR3aa: ASSYQGEGNSPLH

v_gene: TRBV28
d_gene: NA
j_gene: TRBJ2-7
CDR3aa: ASRLDGGSYEQY

v_gene: TRBV10-1
d_gene: TRBD2
j_gene: TRBJ2-1
CDR3aa: ASSPLAGSSYNEQF

v_gene: TRBV30
d_gene: NA
j_gene: TRBJ1-2
CDR3aa: AWSLGYGYT

v_gene: TRBV5-1
d_gene: NA
j_gene: TRBJ2-5
CDR3aa: ASSLAGRAETQY

v_gene: TRBV5-1
d_gene: TRBD1
j_gene: TRBJ2-7
CDR3aa: ASSLLGQGLDEQY

v_gene: TRBV6-5
d_gene: NA
j_gene: TRBJ2-7
CDR3aa: ASRELAVSTYEQY

v_gene: TRBV30
d_gene: NA
j_gene: TRBJ1-6
CDR3aa: AWKGVPGFNSPLH

v_gene: TRBV11-2
d_gene: NA
j_gene: TRBJ2-7
CDR3aa: ASSLDLPNEQY

v_gene: TRBV18
d_gene: TRBD1
j_gene: TRBJ1-2
CDR3aa: ASSPRTGSNGYT

v_gene: TRBV6-2/TRBV6-3
d_gene: TRBD1
j_gene: TRBJ1-6
CDR3aa: ASSYSGQGHSPLH

v_gene: TRBV28
d_gene: NA
j_gene: TRBJ1-6
CDR3aa: ASSFRQGTSPLH

v_gene: TRBV10-1
d_gene: NA
j_gene: TRBJ2-4
CDR3aa: ASSKGKGLTKNIQY

v_gene: TRBV12-3/TRBV12-4
d_gene: NA
j_gene: TRBJ1-5
CDR3aa: ASSFPGQPQH

v_gene: TRBV5-6
d_gene: NA
j_gene: TRBJ1-1
CDR3aa: ASRWGWSTEAF

v_gene: TRBV5-1
d_gene: TRBD2
j_gene: TRBJ2-7
CDR3aa: ASSLAAGAEEQY

v_gene: TRBV14
d_gene: TRBD1
j_gene: TRBJ2-7
CDR3aa: ASSQQSMTGSEQY

v_gene: TRBV5-6
d_gene: NA
j_gene: TRBJ1-2
CDR3aa: ASSLGQRGYT

v_gene: TRBV7-2
d_gene: NA
j_gene: TRBJ1-4
CDR3aa: ASSLEGRGNEKLF

v_gene: TRBV10-3
d_gene: NA
j_gene: TRBJ1-1
CDR3aa: AISVADMNTEAF

v_gene: TRBV2
d_gene: NA
j_gene: TRBJ2-4
CDR3aa: ASSDRGIGAKNIQY

v_gene: TRBV14
d_gene: TRBD1
j_gene: TRBJ2-3
CDR3aa: ASSLRTGADTQY